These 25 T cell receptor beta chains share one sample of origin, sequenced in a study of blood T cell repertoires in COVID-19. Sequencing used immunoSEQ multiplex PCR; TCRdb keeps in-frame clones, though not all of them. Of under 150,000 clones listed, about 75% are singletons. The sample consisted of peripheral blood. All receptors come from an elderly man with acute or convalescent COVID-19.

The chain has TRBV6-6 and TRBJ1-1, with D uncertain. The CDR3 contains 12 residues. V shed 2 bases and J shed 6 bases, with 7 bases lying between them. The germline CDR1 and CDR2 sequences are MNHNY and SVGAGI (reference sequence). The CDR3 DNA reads TGTGCCAGCAGTTACGCGGCCTCTGAAGCTTTCTTT. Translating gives CASSYAASEAFF.

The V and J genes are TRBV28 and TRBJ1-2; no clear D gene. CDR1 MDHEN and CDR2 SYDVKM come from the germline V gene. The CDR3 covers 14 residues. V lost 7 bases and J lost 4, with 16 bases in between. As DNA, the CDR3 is TGTGCCAGCACCATTCTACTGGGGAGCTATGGCTACACCTTC. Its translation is CASTILLGSYGYTF.

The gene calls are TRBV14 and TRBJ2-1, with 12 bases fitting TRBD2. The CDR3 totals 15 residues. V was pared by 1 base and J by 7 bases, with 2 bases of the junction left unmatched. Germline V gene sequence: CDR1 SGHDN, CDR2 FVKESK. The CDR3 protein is CASSQGLAGANEQFF. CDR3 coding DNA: TGTGCCAGCAGCCAAGGACTAGCGGGGGCAAATGAGCAGTTCTTC.

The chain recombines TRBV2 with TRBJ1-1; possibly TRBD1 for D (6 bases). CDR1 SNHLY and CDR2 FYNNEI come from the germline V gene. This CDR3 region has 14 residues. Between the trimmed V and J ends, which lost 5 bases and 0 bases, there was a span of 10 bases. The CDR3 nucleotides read TGTGCCAGCAGTAAACAGGGTTTGAACACTGAAGCTTTCTTT. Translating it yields CASSKQGLNTEAFF.

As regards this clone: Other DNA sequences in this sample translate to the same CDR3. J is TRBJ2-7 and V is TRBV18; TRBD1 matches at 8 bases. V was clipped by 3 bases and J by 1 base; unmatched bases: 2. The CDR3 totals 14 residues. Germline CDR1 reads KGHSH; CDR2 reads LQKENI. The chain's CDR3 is CASSPGTGSYEQYF. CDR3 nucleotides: TGTGCCAGCTCACCCGGGACAGGTTCCTACGAGCAGTACTTC.

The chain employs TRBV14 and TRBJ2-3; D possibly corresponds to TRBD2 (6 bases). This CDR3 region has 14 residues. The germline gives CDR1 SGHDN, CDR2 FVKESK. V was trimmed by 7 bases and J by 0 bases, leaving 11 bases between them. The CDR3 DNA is TGTGCCAGCAAAGGACTAATTAGCACAGATACGCAGTATTTT. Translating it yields CASKGLISTDTQYF.

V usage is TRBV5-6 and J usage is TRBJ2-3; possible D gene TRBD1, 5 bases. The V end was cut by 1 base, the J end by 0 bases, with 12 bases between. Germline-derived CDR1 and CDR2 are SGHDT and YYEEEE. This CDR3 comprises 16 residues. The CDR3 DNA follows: TGTGCCAGCAGCTTGAAGTCAGGGTCGAGCACAGATACGCAGTATTTT. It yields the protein CASSLKSGSSTDTQYF.

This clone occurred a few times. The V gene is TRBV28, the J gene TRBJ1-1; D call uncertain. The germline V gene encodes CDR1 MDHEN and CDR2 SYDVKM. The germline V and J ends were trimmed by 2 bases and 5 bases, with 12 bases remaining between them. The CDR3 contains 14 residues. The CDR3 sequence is CASSLPSGRTEAFF. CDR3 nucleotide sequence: TGTGCCAGCAGTTTACCCTCAGGTCGGACTGAAGCTTTCTTT.

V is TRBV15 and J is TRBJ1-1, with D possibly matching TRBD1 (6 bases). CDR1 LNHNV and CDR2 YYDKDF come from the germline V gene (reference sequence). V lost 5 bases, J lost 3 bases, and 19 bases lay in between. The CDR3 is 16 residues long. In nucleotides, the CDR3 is TGTGCCACCAGCGGAGCCACTTACAGGGACGACACTGAAGCTTTCTTT. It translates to CATSGATYRDDTEAFF.

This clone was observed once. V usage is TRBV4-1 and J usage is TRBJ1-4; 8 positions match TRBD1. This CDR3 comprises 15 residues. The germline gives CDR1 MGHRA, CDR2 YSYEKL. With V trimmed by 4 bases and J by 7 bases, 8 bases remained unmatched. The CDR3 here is CASSLQPQGAEKLFF. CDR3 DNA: TGCGCCAGCAGCCTCCAGCCTCAGGGGGCTGAAAAACTGTTTTTT.

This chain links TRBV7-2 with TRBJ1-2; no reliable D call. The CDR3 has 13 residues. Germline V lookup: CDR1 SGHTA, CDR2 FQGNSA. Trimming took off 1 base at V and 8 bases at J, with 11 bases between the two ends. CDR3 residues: CASSLGTRDGYTF. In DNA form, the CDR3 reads TGTGCCAGCAGCTTAGGGACTCGCGACGGCTACACCTTC. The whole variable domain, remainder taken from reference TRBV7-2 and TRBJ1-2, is GAGVSQSPSNKVTEKGKDVELRCDPISGHTALYWYRQSLGQGLEFLIYFQGNSAPDKSGLPSDRFSAERTGGSVSTLTIQRTQQEDSAVYLCASSLGTRDGYTFGSGTRLTVV.

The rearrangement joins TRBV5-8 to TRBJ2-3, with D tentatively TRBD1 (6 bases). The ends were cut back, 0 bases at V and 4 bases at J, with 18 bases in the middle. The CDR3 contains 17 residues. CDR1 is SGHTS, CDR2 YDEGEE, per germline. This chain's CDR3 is CASSLGLQGTLADTQYF. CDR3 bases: TGTGCCAGCAGCTTGGGGTTGCAGGGGACGTTGGCAGATACGCAGTATTTT. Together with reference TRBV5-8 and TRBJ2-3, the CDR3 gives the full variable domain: EAGVTQSPTHLIKTRGQQATLRCSPISGHTSVYWYQQALGLGLQFLLWYDEGEERNRGNFPPRFSGRQFPNYSSELNVNALELEDSALYLCASSLGLQGTLADTQYFGPGTRLTVL.

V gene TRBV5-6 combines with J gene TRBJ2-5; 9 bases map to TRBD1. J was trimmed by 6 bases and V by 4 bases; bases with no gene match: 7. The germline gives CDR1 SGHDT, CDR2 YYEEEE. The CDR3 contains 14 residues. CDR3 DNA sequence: TGTGCCAGCAGCCAGGGACAGGGAAGAAAGACCCAGTACTTC. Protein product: CASSQGQGRKTQYF. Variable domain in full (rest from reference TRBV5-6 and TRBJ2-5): DAGVTQSPTHLIKTRGQQVTLRCSPKSGHDTVSWYQQALGQGPQFIFQYYEEEERQRGNFPDRFSGHQFPNYSSELNVNALLLGDSALYLCASSQGQGRKTQYFGPGTRLLVL.

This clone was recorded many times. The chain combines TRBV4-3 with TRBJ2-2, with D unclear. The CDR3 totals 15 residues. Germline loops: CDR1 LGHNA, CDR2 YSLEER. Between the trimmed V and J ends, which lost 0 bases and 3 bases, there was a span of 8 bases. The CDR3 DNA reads TGCGCCAGCAGCCAAGAGGCCAGTTACACCGGGGAGCTGTTTTTT. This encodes CASSQEASYTGELFF.

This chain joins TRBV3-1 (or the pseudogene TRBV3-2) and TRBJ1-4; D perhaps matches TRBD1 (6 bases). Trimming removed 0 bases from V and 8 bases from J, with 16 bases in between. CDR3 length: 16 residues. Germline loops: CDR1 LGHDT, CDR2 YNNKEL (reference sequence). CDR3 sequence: CASSQDGKGGYEKLFF. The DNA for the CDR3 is TGTGCCAGCAGCCAAGATGGAAAAGGGGGATACGAAAAACTGTTTTTT.

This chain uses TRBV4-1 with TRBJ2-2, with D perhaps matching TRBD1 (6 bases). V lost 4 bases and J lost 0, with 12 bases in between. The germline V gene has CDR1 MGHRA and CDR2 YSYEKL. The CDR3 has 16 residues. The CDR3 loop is CASSPRTETNTGELFF. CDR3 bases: TGCGCCAGCAGCCCTAGGACAGAAACGAACACCGGGGAGCTGTTTTTT.

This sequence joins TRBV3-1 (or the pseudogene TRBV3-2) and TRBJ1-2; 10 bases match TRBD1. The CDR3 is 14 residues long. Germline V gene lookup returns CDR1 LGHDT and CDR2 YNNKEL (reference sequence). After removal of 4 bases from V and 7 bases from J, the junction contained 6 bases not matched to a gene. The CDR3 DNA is TGTGCCAGCAGCCCCGGACAGGGGGTTGTTGGCTACACCTTC. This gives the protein CASSPGQGVVGYTF.

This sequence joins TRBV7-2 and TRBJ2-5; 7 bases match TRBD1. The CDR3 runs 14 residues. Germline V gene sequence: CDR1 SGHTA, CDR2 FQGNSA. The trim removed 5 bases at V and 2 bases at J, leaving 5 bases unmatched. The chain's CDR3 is CASSAYRGQETQYF. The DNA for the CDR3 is TGTGCCAGCAGCGCCTACAGGGGTCAAGAGACCCAGTACTTC.

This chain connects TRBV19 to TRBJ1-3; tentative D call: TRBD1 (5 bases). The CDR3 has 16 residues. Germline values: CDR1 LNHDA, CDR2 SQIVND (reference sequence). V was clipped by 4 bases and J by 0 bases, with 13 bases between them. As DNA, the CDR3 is TGTGCCAGTAGTAATACGTCACAGGACTCTGGAAACACCATATATTTT. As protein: CASSNTSQDSGNTIYF.

CDR3 sequence: CAGWDGTGRTQYF. The CDR3, as DNA: TGTGCTGGATGGGACGGGACAGGGCGGACCCAGTACTTC. This chain joins TRBV7-9 and TRBJ2-5; TRBD1 aligns across 9 bases. The CDR3 runs 13 residues. Germline lookup yields CDR1 SEHNR and CDR2 FQNEAQ (reference sequence).

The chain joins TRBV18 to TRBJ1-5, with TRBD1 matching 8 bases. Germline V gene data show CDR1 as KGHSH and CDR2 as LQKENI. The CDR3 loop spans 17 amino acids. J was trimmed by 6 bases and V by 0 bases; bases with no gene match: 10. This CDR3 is CASSPPGGQEVGQPQHF. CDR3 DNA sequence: TGTGCCAGCTCACCACCAGGGGGACAGGAGGTCGGTCAGCCCCAGCATTTT.

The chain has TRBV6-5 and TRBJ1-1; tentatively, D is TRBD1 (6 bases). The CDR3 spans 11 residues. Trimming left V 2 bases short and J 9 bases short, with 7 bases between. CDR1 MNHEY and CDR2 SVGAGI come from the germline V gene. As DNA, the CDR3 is TGTGCCAGCAGTTACAGGGGGAAAGCTTTCTTT. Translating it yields CASSYRGKAFF.

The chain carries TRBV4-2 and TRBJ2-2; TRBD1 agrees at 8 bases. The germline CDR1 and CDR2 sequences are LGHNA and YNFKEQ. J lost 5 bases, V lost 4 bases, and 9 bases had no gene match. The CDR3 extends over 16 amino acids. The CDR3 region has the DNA TGTGCCAGCAGCCGGGGAACAGGGGGGACGACCGGGGAGCTGTTTTTT. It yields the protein CASSRGTGGTTGELFF.

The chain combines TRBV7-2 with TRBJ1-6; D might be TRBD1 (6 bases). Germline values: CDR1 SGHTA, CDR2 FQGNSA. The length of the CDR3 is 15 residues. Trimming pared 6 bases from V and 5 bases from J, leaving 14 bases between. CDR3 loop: CASRTGTYNNSPLHF. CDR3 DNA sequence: TGTGCCAGCAGGACTGGGACATATAATAATTCACCCCTCCACTTT.

The CDR3 sequence is CASSPLTDNTEAFF. The CDR3 DNA reads TGTGCCAGCTCACCACTGACAGACAACACTGAAGCTTTCTTT. The chain recombines TRBV18 with TRBJ1-1, with D possibly matching TRBD1 (5 bases). Trimming pared 1 base from V and 2 bases from J, leaving 8 bases between. Germline CDR1 KGHSH, CDR2 LQKENI. CDR3 length: 14 residues.